These 4 T cell receptor beta chains were all obtained from the same sample, sequenced in a study of cytomegalovirus exposure and HLA in healthy donors. It was with 60 Vbeta and 13 Jbeta primers that the PCR ran. This table comes from immunoSEQ multiplex PCR, and its TCRdb copy is limited to in-frame clones, with some not included. The sample records under 170,000 clones, about 64% being singletons. The sample comprised PBMCs. These receptors all stem from a woman in her fifties or sixties in good health and CMV-seropositive.

This clone was recorded a few times. This chain connects TRBV28 to TRBJ1-1, with D uncertain. CDR3 length: 13 residues. Germline assignment: CDR1 MDHEN and CDR2 SYDVKM. V dropped 6 bases and J dropped 1 base, with 9 bases sitting between them. The CDR3 DNA follows: TGTGCCAGCAGGGAGGGAAGGAACACTGAAGCTTTCTTT. The encoded protein is CASREGRNTEAFF. The full variable domain, in which reference TRBV28 and TRBJ1-1 provide the parts outside the CDR3, is DVKVTQSSRYLVKRTGEKVFLECVQDMDHENMFWYRQDPGLGLRLIYFSYDVKMKEKGDIPEGYSVSREKKERFSLILESASTNQTSMYLCASREGRNTEAFFGQGTRLTVV.

The chain has TRBV11-3 and TRBJ2-1; no clear D. In germline, CDR1 is SGHNT, CDR2 YENEEA. The CDR3 extends over 16 amino acids. V shed 0 bases and J shed 2 bases, with 11 bases lying between them. The DNA of the CDR3 is TGTGCCAGCAGCTTAGATGGCCAGCAGGCCTACAATGAGCAGTTCTTC. Protein sequence: CASSLDGQQAYNEQFF.

J is TRBJ2-7 and V is TRBV5-3; tentatively, D is TRBD2 (5 bases). TRBV5-3 is noted as an ORF with a role that remains uncertain. V shed 4 bases and J shed 7 bases, with 18 bases lying between them. There are 14 residues in the CDR3. The CDR3 loop reads CARSTRVLLKEQYF. For the CDR3, the DNA is TGTGCCAGAAGCACTAGGGTCCTCCTTAAAGAGCAGTACTTC.

The chain couples TRBV6-1 to TRBJ1-4, with a weak D call TRBD1 (5 bases). Per germline, CDR1 MNHNS and CDR2 SASEGT. The CDR3 is made up of 16 amino acids. The V end was cut by 2 bases, the J end by 2 bases, with 12 bases between. The CDR3 region is CASSETPGGTNEKLFF. The CDR3 DNA sequence: TGTGCCAGCAGTGAAACCCCGGGGGGGACTAATGAAAAACTGTTTTTT.